Here is one T cell receptor beta chain with its context. As processed by the authors: The assay estimated nucleated cells by amplifying reference gene primers. Data came from immunoSEQ multiplex PCR; TCRdb stores just in-frame clones and leaves some out. V, J and clone size reflect that table, while D and trimming were determined from the DNA. The table has around 110,000 clones, approximately 84% seen once. Germline V gene lookup returns CDR1 SGHNT and CDR2 YYREEE (reference sequence). V shed 1 base and J 6 bases; nucleotides not matched to a gene: 5. The CDR3 is 15 amino acids. This entry comes from a study of blood T cell repertoires in COVID-19. Across the whole study: The samples span acute and convalescent COVID-19 from the United States, Italy and Spain. Nucleic acid was either cDNA or gDNA, and it came from T cells, B-cell-depleted T cells, or PBMCs.

The sample consisted of peripheral blood. The chain carries TRBV5-4 and TRBJ2-1, with 9 bases identical to TRBD2. The TCR comes from a woman aged 55 to 70 with acute or convalescent COVID-19. CDR3 loop: CASSLTSGPSNEQFF. The CDR3 nucleotides are TGTGCCAGCAGCTTGACTAGCGGGCCCTCCAATGAGCAGTTCTTC.